These 16 T cell receptor beta chains were all obtained from the same sample, sequenced in a study of T cell responses to AZD1222 COVID-19 vaccine. Generated by immunoSEQ multiplex PCR, the TCRdb table keeps only in-frame clones and is missing some. The profile covers 130,000 to 150,000 clones, with more than 75% appearing a single time and just under 2% taken by the ten largest. The sample consisted of peripheral blood, taken 28 days after the second AZD1222 dose. Receptors were obtained from an adult who received the AZD1222 COVID-19 vaccine.

The chain employs TRBV19 and TRBJ2-5; tentatively, D is TRBD2 (5 bases). The CDR3 covers 12 residues. The V gene's germline CDR1 is LNHDA and CDR2 SQIVND (reference sequence). Trimming shortened V by 6 bases and J by 5 bases, and 10 bases separated the two germline ends. The CDR3 reads CASSSGDETQYF. The DNA of the CDR3 is TGTGCCAGTAGCTCCGGGGATGAGACCCAGTACTTC.

The rearrangement links TRBV5-1 to TRBJ1-1, with TRBD1 matching over 9 bases. This CDR3 spans 14 amino acids. Trimming cost V 6 bases and J 5 bases; bases outside gene matches: 8. Germline V gives CDR1 SGHRS, CDR2 YFSETQ. The chain's CDR3 is CASTLGQGRTEAFF. Here the CDR3 DNA reads TGCGCCAGCACCCTCGGACAGGGGAGGACTGAAGCTTTCTTT.

This chain connects TRBV10-2 to TRBJ2-7, with D hard to call. Germline V CDR1 and CDR2: WSHSY, SAAADI. The V gene lost 0 bases and the J gene lost 6 bases, with 12 bases spanning the gap. The CDR3 totals 14 residues. CDR3 amino acids: CASSESSRVGEQYF. CDR3 nucleotides: TGCGCCAGCAGTGAGTCTTCCCGTGTGGGCGAGCAGTACTTC.

The genes are TRBV6-5 and TRBJ2-1; no definite D call. The germline V and J ends were trimmed by 8 bases and 6 bases, with 14 bases remaining between them. The CDR3 is made up of 13 amino acids. The germline V gene has CDR1 MNHEY and CDR2 SVGAGI. The CDR3 sequence: CASLRMGINEQFF. The CDR3 region has the DNA TGTGCCAGCCTACGAATGGGGATCAATGAGCAGTTCTTC.

The chain joins TRBV2 to TRBJ1-2; maybe TRBD1 (5 bases). The V end lost 1 base, the J end lost 2 bases, and 11 bases lay between the germline ends. Germline values: CDR1 SNHLY, CDR2 FYNNEI. This CDR3 region has 15 residues. In DNA form, the CDR3 reads TGTGCCAGCAGTGAAGTCGGCAGGGTCAACTATGGCTACACCTTC. This codes for CASSEVGRVNYGYTF.

The chain carries TRBV6-6 and TRBJ2-6; 8 bases fit TRBD1. The CDR3 has 16 residues. Germline lookup yields CDR1 MNHNY and CDR2 SVGAGI (reference sequence). V lost 6 bases to trimming and J lost 2 bases; unmatched junction nucleotides: 6. In DNA, the CDR3 is TGTGCCAGCAGATTTCCAGGGGGCGCTGGGGCCAACGTCCTGACTTTC. This translates into CASRFPGGAGANVLTF.

In this sample, this clone turned up once. V and J are TRBV5-1 and TRBJ2-1; 7 bases map to TRBD2. CDR3 length: 16 residues. Trimming removed 4 bases from V and 0 bases from J; junction bases left unmatched: 7. In germline, CDR1 is SGHRS, CDR2 YFSETQ. The CDR3: CASSNSGPSSYNEQFF. As DNA, the CDR3 is TGCGCCAGCAGCAATAGCGGGCCGAGCTCCTACAATGAGCAGTTCTTC.

This clone was found once. The gene calls are TRBV27 and TRBJ2-2; D not certain. There are 12 residues in the CDR3. From germline, CDR1 is MNHEY and CDR2 SMNVEV (reference sequence). V gave up 5 bases and J gave up 6 bases, with 7 bases separating them. This chain's CDR3 is CASSILAGELFF. As DNA, the CDR3 is TGTGCCAGCAGTATTCTAGCCGGGGAGCTGTTTTTT.

This chain joins TRBV6-6 and TRBJ1-2; 9 bases map to TRBD1. The junction had 11 bases not matched to a gene; V was cut back by 4 bases and J by 8 bases. The CDR3 is 15 residues long. Germline V CDR1 and CDR2: MNHNY, SVGAGI (reference sequence). The CDR3 loop reads CASSSGQGNVKGYTF. The CDR3 DNA is TGTGCCAGCAGTTCAGGACAGGGGAACGTCAAGGGCTACACCTTC.

The chain links TRBV30 to TRBJ1-2; D not resolved. CDR1 and CDR2 (germline): GTSNPN, SVGIG (reference sequence). The CDR3 is 14 amino acids. Trimming removed 0 bases from V and 8 bases from J, with 16 bases in between. The CDR3 loop reads CAWSVGPKAGGYTF. The CDR3 nucleotides read TGTGCCTGGAGTGTAGGCCCCAAGGCCGGGGGCTACACCTTC.

The V and J genes are TRBV6-1 and TRBJ2-3; D is unclear. This CDR3 has 12 residues. The V end was cut by 1 base, the J end by 3 bases, with 2 bases between. Looked up from germline, CDR1 is MNHNS and CDR2 is SASEGT. In DNA form, the CDR3 reads TGTGCCAGCAGTGAAGGGACAGATACGCAGTATTTT. It specifies CASSEGTDTQYF.

The V and J genes are TRBV10-3 and TRBJ2-7, with 10 bases matching TRBD2. The CDR3 has 15 amino acids. In germline, CDR1 is ENHRY, CDR2 SYGVKD. The ends lost 4 bases at V and 6 bases at J; junction bases unmatched: 9. DNA of the CDR3: TGTGCCATCAGTGTCGTGGCTAGCGGGAGCAGCGAGCAGTACTTC. It yields the protein CAISVVASGSSEQYF.

The V gene is TRBV7-8, the J gene TRBJ2-1; 10 positions agree with TRBD1. CDR3 length: 16 amino acids. V trimming: 4 bases; J trimming: 5 bases; junction bases outside the gene matches: 8. Per germline, CDR1 SGHVS and CDR2 FQNEAQ. This chain's CDR3 is CASSSDRGRMDNEQFF. The CDR3 nucleotides read TGTGCCAGCAGCTCAGACAGGGGGCGTATGGACAATGAGCAGTTCTTC.

V usage is TRBV18 and J usage is TRBJ1-2; D might be TRBD1 (5 bases). CDR1 is KGHSH and CDR2 is LQKENI in the germline V gene. With 1 base removed from V and 6 bases from J, the gap between germline ends came to 6 bases. CDR3 size: 12 residues. The CDR3 nucleotides are TGTGCCAGCTCACCACGGGGGAATGGCTACACCTTC. Translation gives CASSPRGNGYTF.

The V call is TRBV27, the J call TRBJ1-5, with D possibly being TRBD1 (5 bases). The CDR3 loop spans 14 amino acids. Trimming left V 3 bases short and J 2 bases short, with 8 bases between. Germline V gene lookup returns CDR1 MNHEY and CDR2 SMNVEV (reference sequence). This chain's CDR3 is CASSLGVGNQPQHF. The CDR3 DNA sequence: TGTGCCAGCAGTTTGGGGGTGGGCAATCAGCCCCAGCATTTT.

The V and J genes are TRBV9 and TRBJ2-1; TRBD2 is a possible D gene (5 bases). The CDR3 has 16 residues. Germline loops: CDR1 SGDLS, CDR2 YYNGEE. V gave up 4 bases and J gave up 3 bases, with 17 bases separating them. CDR3 region: CASSPRGSGGYNEQFF. CDR3 in DNA: TGTGCCAGCAGCCCCCGTGGAAGCGGAGGCTACAATGAGCAGTTCTTC.